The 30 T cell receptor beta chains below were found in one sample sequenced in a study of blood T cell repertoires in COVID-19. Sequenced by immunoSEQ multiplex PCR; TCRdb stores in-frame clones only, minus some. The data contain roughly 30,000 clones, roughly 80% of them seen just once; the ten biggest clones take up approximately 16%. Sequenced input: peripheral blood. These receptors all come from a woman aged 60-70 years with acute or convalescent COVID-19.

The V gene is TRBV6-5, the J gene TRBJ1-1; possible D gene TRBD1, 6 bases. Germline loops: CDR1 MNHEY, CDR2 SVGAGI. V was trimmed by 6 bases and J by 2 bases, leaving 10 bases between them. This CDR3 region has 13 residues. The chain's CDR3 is CASSDRTNTEAFF. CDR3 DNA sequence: TGTGCCAGCAGCGACAGGACCAACACTGAAGCTTTCTTT.

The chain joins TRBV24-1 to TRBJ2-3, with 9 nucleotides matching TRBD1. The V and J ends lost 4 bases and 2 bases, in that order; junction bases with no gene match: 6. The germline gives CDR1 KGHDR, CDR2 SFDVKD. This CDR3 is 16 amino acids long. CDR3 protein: CATSEPTGGNTDTQYF. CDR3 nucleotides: TGTGCCACCAGTGAACCGACAGGGGGGAACACAGATACGCAGTATTTT.

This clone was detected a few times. CDR3 DNA: TGCACCAGCAGAGGGGCGCGGGACAGCCATAACAATGAGCAGTTCTTC. Its translation: CTSRGARDSHNNEQFF. The V call is TRBV1, the J call TRBJ2-1; the table's D call, TRBD1, was not checked against the DNA. TRBV1 is listed as a pseudogene. CDR3 size: 16 residues.

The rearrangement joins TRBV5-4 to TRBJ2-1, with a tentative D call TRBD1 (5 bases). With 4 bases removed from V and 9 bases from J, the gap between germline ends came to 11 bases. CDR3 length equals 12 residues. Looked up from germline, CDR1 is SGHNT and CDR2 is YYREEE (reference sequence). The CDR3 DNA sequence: TGTGCCAGCAGCGGAGTTAGGGGTGAGCAGTTCTTC. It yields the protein CASSGVRGEQFF.

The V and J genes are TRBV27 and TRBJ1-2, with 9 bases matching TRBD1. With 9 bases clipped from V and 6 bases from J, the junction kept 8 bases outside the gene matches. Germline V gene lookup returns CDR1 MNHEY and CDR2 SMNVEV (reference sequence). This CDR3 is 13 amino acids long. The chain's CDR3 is CASRDRETNGYTF. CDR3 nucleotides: TGTGCCAGTAGGGACAGGGAGACGAATGGCTACACCTTC.

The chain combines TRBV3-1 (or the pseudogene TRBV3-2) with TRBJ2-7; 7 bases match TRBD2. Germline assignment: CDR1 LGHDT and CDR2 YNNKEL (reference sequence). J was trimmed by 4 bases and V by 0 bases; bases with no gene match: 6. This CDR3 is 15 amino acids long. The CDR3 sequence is CASSQEGGLGYEQYF. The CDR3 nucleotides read TGTGCCAGCAGCCAAGAAGGTGGACTAGGATACGAGCAGTACTTC.

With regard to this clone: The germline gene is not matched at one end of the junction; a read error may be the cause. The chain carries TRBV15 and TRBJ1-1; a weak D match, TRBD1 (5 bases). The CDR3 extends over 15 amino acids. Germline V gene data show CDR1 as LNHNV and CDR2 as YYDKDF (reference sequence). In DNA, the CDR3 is TGTGCCACCAGCAGTGGGGGGAGAGGGAACCCTGAAGCTTTCTTT. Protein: CATSSGGRGNPEAFF.

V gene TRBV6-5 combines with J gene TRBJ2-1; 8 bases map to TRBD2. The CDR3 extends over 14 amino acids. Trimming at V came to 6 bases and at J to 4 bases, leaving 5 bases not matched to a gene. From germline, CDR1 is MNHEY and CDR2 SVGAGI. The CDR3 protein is CASSQQRGYNEQFF. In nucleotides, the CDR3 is TGTGCCAGCAGCCAACAGCGGGGGTACAATGAGCAGTTCTTC.

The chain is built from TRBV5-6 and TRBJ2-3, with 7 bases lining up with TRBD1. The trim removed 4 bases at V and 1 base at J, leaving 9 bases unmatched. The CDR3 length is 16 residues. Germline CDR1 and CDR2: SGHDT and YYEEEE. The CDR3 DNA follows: TGTGCCAGCAGCCGGGAAACAGGGGTCCGCACAGATACGCAGTATTTT. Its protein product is CASSRETGVRTDTQYF.

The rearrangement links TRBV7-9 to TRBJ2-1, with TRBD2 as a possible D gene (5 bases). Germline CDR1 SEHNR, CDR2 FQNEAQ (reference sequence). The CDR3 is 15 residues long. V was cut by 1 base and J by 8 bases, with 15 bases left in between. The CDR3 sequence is CASSLDFAGLDEQFF. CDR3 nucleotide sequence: TGTGCCAGCAGCTTAGATTTTGCGGGTCTCGATGAGCAGTTCTTC. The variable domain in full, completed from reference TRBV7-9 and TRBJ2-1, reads DTGVSQNPRHKITKRGQNVTFRCDPISEHNRLYWYRQTLGQGPEFLTYFQNEAQLEKSRLLSDRFSAERPKGSFSTLEIQRTEQGDSAMYLCASSLDFAGLDEQFFGPGTRLTVL.

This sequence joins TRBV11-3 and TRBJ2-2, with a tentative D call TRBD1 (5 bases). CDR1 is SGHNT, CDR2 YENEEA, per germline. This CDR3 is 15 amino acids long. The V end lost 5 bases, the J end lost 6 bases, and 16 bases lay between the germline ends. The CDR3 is CASSPGYGTSGELFF. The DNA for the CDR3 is TGTGCCAGCAGCCCAGGGTATGGAACCTCCGGGGAGCTGTTTTTT.

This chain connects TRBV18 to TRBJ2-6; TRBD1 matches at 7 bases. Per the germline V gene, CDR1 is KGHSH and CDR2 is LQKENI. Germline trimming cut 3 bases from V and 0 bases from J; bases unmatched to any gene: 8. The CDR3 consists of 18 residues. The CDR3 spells CASSPATGTRSGANVLTF. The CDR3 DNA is TGTGCCAGCTCACCTGCGACAGGGACCCGCTCTGGGGCCAACGTCCTGACTTTC.

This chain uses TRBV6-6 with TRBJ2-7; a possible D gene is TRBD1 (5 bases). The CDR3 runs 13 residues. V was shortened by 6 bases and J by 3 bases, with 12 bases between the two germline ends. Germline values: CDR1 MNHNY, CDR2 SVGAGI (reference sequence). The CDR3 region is CASSKGHNYEQYF. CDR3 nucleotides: TGTGCCAGCAGCAAAGGACATAACTACGAGCAGTACTTC.

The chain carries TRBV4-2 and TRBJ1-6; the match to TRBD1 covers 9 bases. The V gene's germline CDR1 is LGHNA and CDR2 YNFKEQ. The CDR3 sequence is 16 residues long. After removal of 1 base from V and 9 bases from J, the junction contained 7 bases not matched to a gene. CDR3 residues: CASSQARTGESSPLHF. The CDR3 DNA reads TGTGCCAGCAGCCAAGCCCGGACAGGGGAAAGTTCACCCCTCCACTTT.

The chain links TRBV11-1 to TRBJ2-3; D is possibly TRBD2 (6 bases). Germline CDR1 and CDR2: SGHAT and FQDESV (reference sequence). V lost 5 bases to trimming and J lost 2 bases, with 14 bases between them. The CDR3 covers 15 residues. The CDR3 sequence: CASSRDLFYTDTQYF. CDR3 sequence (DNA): TGTGCCAGCAGCCGGGACTTATTTTACACAGATACGCAGTATTTT.

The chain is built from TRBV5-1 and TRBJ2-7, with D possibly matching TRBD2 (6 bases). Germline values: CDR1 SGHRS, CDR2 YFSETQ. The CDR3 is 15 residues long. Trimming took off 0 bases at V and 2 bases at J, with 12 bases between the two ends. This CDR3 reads CASSLGGDFPYEQYF. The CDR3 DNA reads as TGCGCCAGCAGCTTGGGAGGGGACTTCCCCTACGAGCAGTACTTC. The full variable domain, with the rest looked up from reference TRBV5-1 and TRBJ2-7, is KAGVTQTPRYLIKTRGQQVTLSCSPISGHRSVSWYQQTPGQGLQFLFEYFSETQRNKGNFPGRFSGRQFSNSRSEMNVSTLELGDSALYLCASSLGGDFPYEQYFGPGTRLTVT.

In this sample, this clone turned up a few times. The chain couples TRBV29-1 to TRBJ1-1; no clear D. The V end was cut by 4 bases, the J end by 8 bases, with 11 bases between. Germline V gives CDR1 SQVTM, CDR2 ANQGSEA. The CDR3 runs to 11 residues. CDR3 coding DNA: TGCAGCGTTGTTTCGGACTGGGAAGCTTTCTTT. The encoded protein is CSVVSDWEAFF.

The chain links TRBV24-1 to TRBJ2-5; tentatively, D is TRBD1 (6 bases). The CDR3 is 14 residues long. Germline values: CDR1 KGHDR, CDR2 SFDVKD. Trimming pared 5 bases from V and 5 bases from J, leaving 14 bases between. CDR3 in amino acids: CATSARQELETQYF. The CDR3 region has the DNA TGTGCCACCAGTGCCCGACAGGAACTGGAGACCCAGTACTTC.

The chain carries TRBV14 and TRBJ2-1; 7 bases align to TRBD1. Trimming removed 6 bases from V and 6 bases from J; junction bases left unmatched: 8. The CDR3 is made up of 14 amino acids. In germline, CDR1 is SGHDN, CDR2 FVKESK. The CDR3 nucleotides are TGTGCCAGCAGTCAACAGACAGGGCTCAATGAGCAGTTCTTC. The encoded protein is CASSQQTGLNEQFF.

The CDR3 spells CASSQSGQGQPQHF. The DNA of the CDR3 is TGTGCCAGCTCACAGTCGGGACAGGGTCAGCCCCAGCATTTT. The V gene is TRBV18, the J gene TRBJ1-5, with TRBD1 matching over 9 bases. CDR3 size: 14 residues. V shed 4 bases and J 6 bases; nucleotides not matched to a gene: 4. Germline V gene lookup returns CDR1 KGHSH and CDR2 LQKENI.

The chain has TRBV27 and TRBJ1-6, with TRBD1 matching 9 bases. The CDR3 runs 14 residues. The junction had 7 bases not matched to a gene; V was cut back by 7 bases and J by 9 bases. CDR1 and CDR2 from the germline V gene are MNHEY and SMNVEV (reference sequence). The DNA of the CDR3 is TGTGCCAGCAATACCGGGACAGGGTTTTCACCCCTCCACTTT. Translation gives CASNTGTGFSPLHF.

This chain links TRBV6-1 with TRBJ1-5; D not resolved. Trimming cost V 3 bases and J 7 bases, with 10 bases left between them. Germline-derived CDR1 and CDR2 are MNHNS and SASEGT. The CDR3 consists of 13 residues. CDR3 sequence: CASSEWARQPQHF. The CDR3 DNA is TGTGCCAGCAGTGAGTGGGCCCGGCAGCCCCAGCATTTT.

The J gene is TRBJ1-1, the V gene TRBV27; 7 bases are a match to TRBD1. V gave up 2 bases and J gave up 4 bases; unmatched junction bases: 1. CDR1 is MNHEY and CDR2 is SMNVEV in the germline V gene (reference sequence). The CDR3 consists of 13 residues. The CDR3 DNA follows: TGTGCCAGCAGTTTAAACAGGGGCACTGAAGCTTTCTTT. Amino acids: CASSLNRGTEAFF.

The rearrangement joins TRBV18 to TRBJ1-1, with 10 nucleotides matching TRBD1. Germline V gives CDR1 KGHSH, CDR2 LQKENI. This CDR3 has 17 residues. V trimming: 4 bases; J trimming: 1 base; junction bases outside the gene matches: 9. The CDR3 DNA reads TGTGCCAGCTCACGGGCGACAGGGGGCCTCGGGAACACTGAAGCTTTCTTT. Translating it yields CASSRATGGLGNTEAFF. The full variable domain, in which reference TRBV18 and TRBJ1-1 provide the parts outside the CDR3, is NAGVMQNPRHLVRRRGQEARLRCSPMKGHSHVYWYRQLPEEGLKFMVYLQKENIIDESGMPKERFSAEFPKEGPSILRIQQVVRGDSAAYFCASSRATGGLGNTEAFFGQGTRLTVV.

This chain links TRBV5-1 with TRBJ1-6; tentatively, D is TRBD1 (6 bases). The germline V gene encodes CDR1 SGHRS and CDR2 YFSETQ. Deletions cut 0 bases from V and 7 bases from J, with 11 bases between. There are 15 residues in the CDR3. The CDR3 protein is CASSLAFGTNSPLHF. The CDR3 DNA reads TGCGCCAGCAGCTTGGCCTTTGGGACAAATTCACCCCTCCACTTT.

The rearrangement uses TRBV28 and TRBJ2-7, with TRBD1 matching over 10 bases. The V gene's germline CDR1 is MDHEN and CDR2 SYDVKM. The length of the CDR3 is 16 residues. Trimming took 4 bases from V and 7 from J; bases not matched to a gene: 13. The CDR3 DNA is TGTGCCAGCAGTTCAACCCTAGGACAGGGGGAGTTGGAGCAGTACTTC. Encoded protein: CASSSTLGQGELEQYF.

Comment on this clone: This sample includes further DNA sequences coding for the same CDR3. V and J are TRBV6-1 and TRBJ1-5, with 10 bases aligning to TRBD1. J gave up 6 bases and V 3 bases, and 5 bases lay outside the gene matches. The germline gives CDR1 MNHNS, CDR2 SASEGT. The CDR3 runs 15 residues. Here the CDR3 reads CASSDRDRGLQPQHF. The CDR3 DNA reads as TGTGCCAGCAGTGACCGTGACAGGGGGCTTCAGCCCCAGCATTTT.

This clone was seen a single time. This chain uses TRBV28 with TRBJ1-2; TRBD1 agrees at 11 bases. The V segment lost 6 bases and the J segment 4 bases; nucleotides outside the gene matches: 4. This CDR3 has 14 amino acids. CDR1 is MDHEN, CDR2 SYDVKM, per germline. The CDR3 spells CASRGTGGSYGYTF. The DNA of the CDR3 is TGTGCCAGCAGGGGGACAGGGGGTAGCTATGGCTACACCTTC.

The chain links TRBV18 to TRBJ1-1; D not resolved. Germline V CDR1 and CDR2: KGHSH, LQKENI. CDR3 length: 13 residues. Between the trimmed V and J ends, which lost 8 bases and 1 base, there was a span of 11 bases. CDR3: CASQPSRNTEAFF. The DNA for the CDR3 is TGTGCCAGCCAACCCTCCAGGAACACTGAAGCTTTCTTT. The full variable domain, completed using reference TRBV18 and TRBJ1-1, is NAGVMQNPRHLVRRRGQEARLRCSPMKGHSHVYWYRQLPEEGLKFMVYLQKENIIDESGMPKERFSAEFPKEGPSILRIQQVVRGDSAAYFCASQPSRNTEAFFGQGTRLTVV.

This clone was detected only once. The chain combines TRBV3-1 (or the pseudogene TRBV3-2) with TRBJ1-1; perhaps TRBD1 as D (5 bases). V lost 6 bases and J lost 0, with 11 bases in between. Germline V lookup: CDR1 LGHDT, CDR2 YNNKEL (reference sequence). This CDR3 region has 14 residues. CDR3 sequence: CASSYRILNTEAFF. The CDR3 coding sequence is TGTGCCAGCAGTTACAGGATTCTGAACACTGAAGCTTTCTTT.